The rows below give T cell receptor beta chains drawn from one sample of a study of blood T cell repertoires in COVID-19. Using immunoSEQ multiplex PCR, the repertoire was profiled, and TCRdb retains in-frame clones only, with some absent. The repertoire consists of some 250,000 clones, with around nine tenths occurring once and the leading ten covering over 7.5%. The material sequenced was PBMCs or T cells enriched from blood (not recorded which). These receptor sequences come from a man aged 35 to 55 who had recovered from COVID-19. Both conserved end residues are trimmed from each CDR3. Each record gives: V gene, D gene, J gene, CDR3 protein. The D gene is left open where the match is weak.

V gene: TRBV12-5
D gene: TRBD1
J gene: TRBJ2-7
CDR3 protein: ASGYSAGTVKNYEQY

V gene: TRBV11-3
D gene: NA
J gene: TRBJ1-4
CDR3 protein: ASSLERRSRKLF

V gene: TRBV11-3
D gene: TRBD1
J gene: TRBJ2-1
CDR3 protein: ASSRWTGRDEQF

V gene: TRBV12-3/TRBV12-4
D gene: NA
J gene: TRBJ1-5
CDR3 protein: ASSFIPQPQH

V gene: TRBV5-1
D gene: NA
J gene: TRBJ1-2
CDR3 protein: ASSLTDYGYT

V gene: TRBV6-5
D gene: TRBD2
J gene: TRBJ2-7
CDR3 protein: ASRIGFGGAYEQY

V gene: TRBV30
D gene: NA
J gene: TRBJ1-5
CDR3 protein: AWSAFGGGNQPQH

V gene: TRBV6-6
D gene: TRBD1
J gene: TRBJ1-1
CDR3 protein: ASSRDRTLEAF

V gene: TRBV30
D gene: NA
J gene: TRBJ1-1
CDR3 protein: AWSRRGFGTEAF

V gene: TRBV5-1
D gene: NA
J gene: TRBJ2-3
CDR3 protein: ASSSPGQSTDTQY

V gene: TRBV5-1
D gene: TRBD1
J gene: TRBJ1-6
CDR3 protein: ASSAGQGTSSPLH

V gene: TRBV29-1
D gene: NA
J gene: TRBJ1-5
CDR3 protein: SVDPGGNQPQH

V gene: TRBV5-4
D gene: TRBD1
J gene: TRBJ2-1
CDR3 protein: ASNRGQGSYNEQF

V gene: TRBV19
D gene: TRBD2
J gene: TRBJ2-7
CDR3 protein: ASSSTTSGSFYEQY

V gene: TRBV5-8
D gene: NA
J gene: TRBJ1-5
CDR3 protein: ASSLQTGARGDQPQH

V gene: TRBV27
D gene: NA
J gene: TRBJ2-2
CDR3 protein: ASSLWQDLNTGELF

V gene: TRBV27
D gene: TRBD1
J gene: TRBJ1-5
CDR3 protein: ASSFGTGNQPQH

V gene: TRBV14
D gene: NA
J gene: TRBJ1-3
CDR3 protein: ASSQVAGASGNTIY

V gene: TRBV19
D gene: TRBD1
J gene: TRBJ1-1
CDR3 protein: ASNNPGQGTWNTEAF

V gene: TRBV6-6
D gene: TRBD2
J gene: TRBJ2-7
CDR3 protein: ATQRAGRDEQY

V gene: TRBV7-2
D gene: TRBD2
J gene: TRBJ2-1
CDR3 protein: ASSLLAGSYNEQF

V gene: TRBV23-1
D gene: NA
J gene: TRBJ1-1
CDR3 protein: ASSLRAQTGDTEAF

V gene: TRBV5-1
D gene: TRBD1
J gene: TRBJ2-7
CDR3 protein: ASSPPWTGVHEQY

V gene: TRBV6-2/TRBV6-3
D gene: NA
J gene: TRBJ2-7
CDR3 protein: ASSYSDFHDATAYEQY

V gene: TRBV28
D gene: NA
J gene: TRBJ1-4
CDR3 protein: ASSSGSATNEKLF

V gene: TRBV2
D gene: TRBD1
J gene: TRBJ2-1
CDR3 protein: ASTKGQGAYEQF

V gene: TRBV3-1/TRBV3-2
D gene: NA
J gene: TRBJ1-5
CDR3 protein: ASSQDRAGQPQH

V gene: TRBV13
D gene: NA
J gene: TRBJ1-2
CDR3 protein: ASSLDARGDGYT

V gene: TRBV5-1
D gene: NA
J gene: TRBJ1-2
CDR3 protein: ASSLEAGPGYGYT

V gene: TRBV28
D gene: NA
J gene: TRBJ2-2
CDR3 protein: ASSFLVRASGELF

V gene: TRBV24-1
D gene: NA
J gene: TRBJ2-7
CDR3 protein: ATSLGGGNEQY

V gene: TRBV29-1
D gene: TRBD2
J gene: TRBJ2-5
CDR3 protein: SATGGQETQY

V gene: TRBV7-3
D gene: NA
J gene: TRBJ2-6
CDR3 protein: ASSPTGARLRGANVLT

V gene: TRBV3-1/TRBV3-2
D gene: TRBD2
J gene: TRBJ2-7
CDR3 protein: ASTLRGGDEQY

V gene: TRBV5-1
D gene: NA
J gene: TRBJ2-7
CDR3 protein: ASSLRDDTQRRTYEQY

V gene: TRBV7-8
D gene: TRBD2
J gene: TRBJ2-5
CDR3 protein: ASSGELAGRQETQY

V gene: TRBV4-1
D gene: NA
J gene: TRBJ2-7
CDR3 protein: ASSQDGADSYEQY

V gene: TRBV9
D gene: NA
J gene: TRBJ1-2
CDR3 protein: ASSPQFFLDPHGYT

V gene: TRBV9
D gene: TRBD1
J gene: TRBJ1-1
CDR3 protein: ASSVSDREEAF

V gene: TRBV27
D gene: TRBD2
J gene: TRBJ2-2
CDR3 protein: ASGLAGVVGGELF

V gene: TRBV25-1
D gene: NA
J gene: TRBJ1-4
CDR3 protein: ASSANSLGLNEKLF

V gene: TRBV11-2
D gene: NA
J gene: TRBJ2-7
CDR3 protein: ASSLWGRAYEQY

V gene: TRBV20-1
D gene: NA
J gene: TRBJ1-2
CDR3 protein: SPLYGYT